The 7 T cell receptor beta chains listed next were all sequenced from one sample in a study of blood T cells in healthy people across ages. Sample-barcoded 5' priming and a J-beta primer mix drove a second PCR of about 6 to 12 cycles. MiXCR was run by TCRdb on the 5' RACE reads, yielding one entry per CDR3 protein. The sample includes 850,000 to 950,000 distinct CDR3 sequences, about 30% seen only once; the top ten take approximately 15%. Sequencing used blood. These receptors were obtained from a woman older than 75 in good health.

This clonotype was found many times. The genes are TRBV20-1 and TRBJ2-1, with 8 bases fitting TRBD2. Germline V gives CDR1 DFQATT, CDR2 SNEGSKA (reference sequence). The CDR3 consists of 12 residues. This CDR3 is CGVAGPNNEQFF. The DNA of the CDR3 is TGCGGGGTAGCGGGGCCAAACAATGAGCAGTTCTTC.

This clonotype was seen ten or more times. In DNA form, the CDR3 reads TGTGCCAGCAGCAAGACCGGGACAGGGGAAGAGACCCAGTACTTC. It is translated as CASSKTGTGEETQYF. The chain joins TRBV7-7 to TRBJ2-5; 10 nucleotides agree with TRBD1. Germline CDR1 and CDR2: SSHAT and FNYEAQ (reference sequence). The CDR3 is 15 amino acids. J lost 3 bases, V lost 5 bases, and 6 bases had no gene match.

This clonotype appeared once. Because it lacks the conserved phenylalanine or tryptophan at the end, this CDR3 is likely a read error. The DNA is left out, because the CDR3 cannot be placed on it with certainty; the CDR3 is given as TCRdb lists it. The rearrangement uses TRBV7-2 and TRBJ2-6; whether TRBD1, the table's D call, matches the DNA was not checked. Germline V gene data show CDR1 as SGHTA and CDR2 as FQGNSA. The length of the CDR3 is 19 amino acids, counting both ends. CDR3 in amino acids: CASSPLRPGTGAGANVRTY.

This clonotype has at least ten counts. The chain recombines TRBV12-3 or TRBV12-4 with TRBJ1-2; D is possibly TRBD1 (5 bases). This CDR3 has 13 amino acids. The germline V and J ends were trimmed by 6 bases and 4 bases, with 12 bases remaining between them. This chain's CDR3 is CASSLGGTYGYTF. The CDR3 region has the DNA TGTGCCAGCAGCTTGGGGGGGACCTATGGCTACACCTTC.

As to this clonotype: A much larger clone lies one base from this, so it may be a read error. The CDR3 here is CAGSLEYGQREQFF. CDR3 sequence (DNA): TGTGCCGGCAGCTTAGAATATGGGCAAAGAGAGCAGTTCTTC. The V and J genes are TRBV7-2 and TRBJ2-1, with D unresolved. Germline lookup yields CDR1 SGHTA and CDR2 FQGNSA. The CDR3 covers 14 residues.

A word on this clonotype: One base away lies a much larger clone, so this may be a sequencing read error. This chain connects TRBV28 to TRBJ2-4; D is perhaps TRBD2 (6 bases). The CDR3 totals 15 residues. Looked up from germline, CDR1 is MDHEN and CDR2 is SYDVKM. CDR3 sequence (DNA): TGTGCCAGCAGCGGGGATGTACTAGCCAAAAACATTCGGTACTTC. Its translation is CASSGDVLAKNIRYF.

J is TRBJ2-1 and V is TRBV7-2; D is uncertain. CDR1 SGHTA and CDR2 FQGNSA come from the germline V gene. Trimming took 8 bases from V and 2 from J, leaving 19 bases between them. The CDR3 contains 16 residues. CDR3 nucleotides: TGTGCCAGCGTCCCGCCCTCGGGTGGGGCCTACAATGAGCAGTTCTTC. Translating it yields CASVPPSGGAYNEQFF.